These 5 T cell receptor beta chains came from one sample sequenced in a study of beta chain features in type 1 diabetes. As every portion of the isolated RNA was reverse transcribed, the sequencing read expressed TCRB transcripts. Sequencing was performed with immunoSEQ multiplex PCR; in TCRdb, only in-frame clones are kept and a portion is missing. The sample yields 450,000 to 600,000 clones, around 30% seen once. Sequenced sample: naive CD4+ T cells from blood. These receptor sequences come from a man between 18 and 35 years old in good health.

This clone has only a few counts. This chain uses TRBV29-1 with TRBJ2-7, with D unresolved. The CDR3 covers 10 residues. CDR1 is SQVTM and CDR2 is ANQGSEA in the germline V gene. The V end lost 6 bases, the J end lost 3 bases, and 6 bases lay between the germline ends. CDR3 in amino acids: CSVVFYEQYF. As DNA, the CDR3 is TGCAGCGTCGTTTTCTACGAGCAGTACTTC.

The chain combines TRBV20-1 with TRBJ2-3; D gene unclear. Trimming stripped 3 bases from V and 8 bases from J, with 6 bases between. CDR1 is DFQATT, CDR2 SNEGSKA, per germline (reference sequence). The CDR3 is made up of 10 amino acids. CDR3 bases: TGCAGTGCTAGGCTGGTTACGCAGTATTTT. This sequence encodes CSARLVTQYF.

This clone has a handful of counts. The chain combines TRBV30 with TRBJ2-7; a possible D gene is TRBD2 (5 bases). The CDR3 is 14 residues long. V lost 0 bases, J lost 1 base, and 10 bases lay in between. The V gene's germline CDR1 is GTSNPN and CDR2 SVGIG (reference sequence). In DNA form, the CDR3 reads TGTGCCTGGAGTGTAGGAGGCGCATCCTACGAGCAGTACTTC. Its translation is CAWSVGGASYEQYF.

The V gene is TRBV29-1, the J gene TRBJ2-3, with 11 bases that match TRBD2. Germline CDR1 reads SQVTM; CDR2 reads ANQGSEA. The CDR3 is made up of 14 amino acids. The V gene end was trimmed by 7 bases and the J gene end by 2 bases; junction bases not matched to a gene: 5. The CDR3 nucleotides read TGCAGCGGCAGACTAGCGGGGAACACAGATACGCAGTATTTT. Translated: CSGRLAGNTDTQYF.

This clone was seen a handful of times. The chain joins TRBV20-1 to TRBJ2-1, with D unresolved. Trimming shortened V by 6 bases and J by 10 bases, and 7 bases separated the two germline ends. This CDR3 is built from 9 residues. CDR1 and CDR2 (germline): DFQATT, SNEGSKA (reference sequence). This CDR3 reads CSAAEEQFF. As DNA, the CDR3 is TGCAGTGCAGCTGAGGAGCAGTTCTTC.